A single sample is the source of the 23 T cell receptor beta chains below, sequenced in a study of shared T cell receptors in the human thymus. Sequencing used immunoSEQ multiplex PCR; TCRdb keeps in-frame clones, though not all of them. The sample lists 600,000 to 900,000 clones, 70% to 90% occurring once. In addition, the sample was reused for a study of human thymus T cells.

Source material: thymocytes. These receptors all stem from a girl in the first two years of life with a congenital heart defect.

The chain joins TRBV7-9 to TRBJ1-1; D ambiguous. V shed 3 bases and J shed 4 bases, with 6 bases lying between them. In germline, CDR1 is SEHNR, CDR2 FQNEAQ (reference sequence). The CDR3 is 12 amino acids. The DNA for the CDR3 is TGTGCCAGCAGCTTGGGGAGCACTGAAGCTTTCTTT. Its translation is CASSLGSTEAFF.

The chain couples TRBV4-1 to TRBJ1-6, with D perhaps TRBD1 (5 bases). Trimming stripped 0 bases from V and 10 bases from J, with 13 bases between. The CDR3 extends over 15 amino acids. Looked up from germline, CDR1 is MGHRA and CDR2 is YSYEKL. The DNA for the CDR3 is TGCGCCAGCAGCCAAGAGGAGATAAAGGGGTCACCCCTCCACTTT. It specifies CASSQEEIKGSPLHF.

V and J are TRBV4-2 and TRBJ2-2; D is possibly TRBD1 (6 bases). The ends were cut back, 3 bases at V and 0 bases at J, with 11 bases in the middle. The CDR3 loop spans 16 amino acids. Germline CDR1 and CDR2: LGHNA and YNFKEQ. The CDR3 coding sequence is TGTGCCAGCAGCCAGGACAGAAACTCGAACACCGGGGAGCTGTTTTTT. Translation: CASSQDRNSNTGELFF.

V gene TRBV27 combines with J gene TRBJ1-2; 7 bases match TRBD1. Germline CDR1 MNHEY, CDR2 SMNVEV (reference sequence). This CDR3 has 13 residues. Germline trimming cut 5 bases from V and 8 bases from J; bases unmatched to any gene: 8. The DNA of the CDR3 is TGTGCCAGCAGTCCGCGGGACAGTCAGGGCTACACCTTC. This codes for CASSPRDSQGYTF.

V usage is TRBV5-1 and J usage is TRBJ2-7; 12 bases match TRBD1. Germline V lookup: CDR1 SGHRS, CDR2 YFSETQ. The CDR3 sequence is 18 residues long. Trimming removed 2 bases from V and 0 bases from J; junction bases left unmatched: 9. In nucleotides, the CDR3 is TGCGCCAGCAGCTTTCCGGCGTGGGGACAGGGGGCCTCCTACGAGCAGTACTTC. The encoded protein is CASSFPAWGQGASYEQYF.

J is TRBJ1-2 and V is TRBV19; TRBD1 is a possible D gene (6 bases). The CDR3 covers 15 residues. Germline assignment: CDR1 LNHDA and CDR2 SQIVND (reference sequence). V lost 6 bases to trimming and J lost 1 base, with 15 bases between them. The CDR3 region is CASSLGQSFNYGYTF. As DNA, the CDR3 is TGTGCCAGTAGCCTCGGACAGAGTTTTAACTATGGCTACACCTTC. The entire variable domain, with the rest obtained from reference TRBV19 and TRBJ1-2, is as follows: DGGITQSPKYLFRKEGQNVTLSCEQNLNHDAMYWYRQDPGQGLRLIYYSQIVNDFQKGDIAEGYSVSREKKESFPLTVTSAQKNPTAFYLCASSLGQSFNYGYTFGSGTRLTVV.

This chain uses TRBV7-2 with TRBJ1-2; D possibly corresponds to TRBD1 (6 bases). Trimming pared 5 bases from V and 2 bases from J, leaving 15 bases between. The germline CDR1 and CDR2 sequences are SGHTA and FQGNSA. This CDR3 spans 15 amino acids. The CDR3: CASSAAGEVNYGYTF. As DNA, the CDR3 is TGTGCCAGCAGCGCTGCAGGGGAAGTAAACTATGGCTACACCTTC.

This chain's CDR3 is CASSEVRVLRSGANVLTF. The CDR3 bases are TGTGCCAGCAGTGAAGTCAGGGTTCTGCGCTCTGGGGCCAACGTCCTGACTTTC. The chain employs TRBV6-1 and TRBJ2-6, with a tentative D call TRBD1 (5 bases). Germline CDR1 reads MNHNS; CDR2 reads SASEGT. Trimming took off 1 base at V and 0 bases at J, with 13 bases between the two ends. This CDR3 comprises 18 residues.

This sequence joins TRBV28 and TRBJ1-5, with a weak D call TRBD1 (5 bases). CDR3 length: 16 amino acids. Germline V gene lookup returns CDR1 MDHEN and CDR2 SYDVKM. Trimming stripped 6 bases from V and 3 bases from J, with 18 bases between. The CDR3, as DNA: TGTGCCAGCAGGCCTACCCTTACAGGTTCCAATCAGCCCCAGCATTTT. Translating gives CASRPTLTGSNQPQHF.

The CDR3 nucleotides are TGTGCCTGGAGTGTACTTGATTCGGGCACTGAAGCTTTCTTT. This codes for CAWSVLDSGTEAFF. The chain joins TRBV30 to TRBJ1-1; D ambiguous. There are 14 residues in the CDR3. Germline V gene lookup returns CDR1 GTSNPN and CDR2 SVGIG (reference sequence). Deletions cut 0 bases from V and 4 bases from J, with 12 bases between.

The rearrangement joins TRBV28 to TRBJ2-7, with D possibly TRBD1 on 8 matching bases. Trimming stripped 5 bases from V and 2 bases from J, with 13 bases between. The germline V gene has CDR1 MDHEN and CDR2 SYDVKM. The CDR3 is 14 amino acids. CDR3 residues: CASSKQGGTYEQYF. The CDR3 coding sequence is TGTGCCAGCAGTAAACAGGGGGGGACCTACGAGCAGTACTTC.

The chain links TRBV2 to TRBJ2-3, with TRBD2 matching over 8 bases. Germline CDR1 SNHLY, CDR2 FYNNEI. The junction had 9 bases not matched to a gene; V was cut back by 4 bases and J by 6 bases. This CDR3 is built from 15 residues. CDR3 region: CASSVTGGAADTQYF. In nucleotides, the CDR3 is TGTGCCAGCAGTGTAACCGGGGGGGCCGCGGATACGCAGTATTTT. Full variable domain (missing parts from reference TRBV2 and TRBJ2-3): EPEVTQTPSHQVTQMGQEVILRCVPISNHLYFYWYRQILGQKVEFLVSFYNNEISEKSEIFDDQFSVERPDGSNFTLKIRSTKLEDSAMYFCASSVTGGAADTQYFGPGTRLTVL.

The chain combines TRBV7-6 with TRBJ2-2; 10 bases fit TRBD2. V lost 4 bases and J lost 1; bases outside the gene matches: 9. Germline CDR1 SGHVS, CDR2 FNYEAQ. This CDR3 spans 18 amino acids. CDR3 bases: TGTGCCAGCAGCTGTAGCGGGGGGATTGACTTGAACACCGGGGAGCTGTTTTTT. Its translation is CASSCSGGIDLNTGELFF.

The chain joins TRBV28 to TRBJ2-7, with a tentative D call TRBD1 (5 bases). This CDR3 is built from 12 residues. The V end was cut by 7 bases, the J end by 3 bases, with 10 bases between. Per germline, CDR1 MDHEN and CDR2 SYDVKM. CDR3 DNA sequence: TGTGCCAGCAATAAAAGGGGCTACGAGCAGTACTTC. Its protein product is CASNKRGYEQYF. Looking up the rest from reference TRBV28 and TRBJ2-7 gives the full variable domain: DVKVTQSSRYLVKRTGEKVFLECVQDMDHENMFWYRQDPGLGLRLIYFSYDVKMKEKGDIPEGYSVSREKKERFSLILESASTNQTSMYLCASNKRGYEQYFGPGTRLTVT.

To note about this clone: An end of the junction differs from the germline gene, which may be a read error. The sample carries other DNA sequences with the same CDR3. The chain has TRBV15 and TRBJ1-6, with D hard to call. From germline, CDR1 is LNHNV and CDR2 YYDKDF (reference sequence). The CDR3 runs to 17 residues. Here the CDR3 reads CATSRDPLAGYNSPLHF. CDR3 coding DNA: TGTGCCACCAGCAGAGATCCGTTGGCAGGCTATAATTCCCCCCTCCACTTT.

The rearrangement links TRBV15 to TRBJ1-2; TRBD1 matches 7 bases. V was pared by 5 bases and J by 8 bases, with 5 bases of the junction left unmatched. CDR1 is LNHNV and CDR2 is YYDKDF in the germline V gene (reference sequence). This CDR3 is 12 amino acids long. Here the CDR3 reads CATSRGQNGYTF. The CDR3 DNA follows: TGTGCCACCAGCCGGGGACAGAACGGCTACACCTTC.

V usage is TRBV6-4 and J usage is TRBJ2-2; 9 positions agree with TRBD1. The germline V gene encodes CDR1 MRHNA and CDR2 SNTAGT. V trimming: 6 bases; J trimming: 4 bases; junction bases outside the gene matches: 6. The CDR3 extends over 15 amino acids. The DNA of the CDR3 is TGTGCCAGCAGAGGGGGACAGGGCACCACCGGGGAGCTGTTTTTT. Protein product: CASRGGQGTTGELFF.

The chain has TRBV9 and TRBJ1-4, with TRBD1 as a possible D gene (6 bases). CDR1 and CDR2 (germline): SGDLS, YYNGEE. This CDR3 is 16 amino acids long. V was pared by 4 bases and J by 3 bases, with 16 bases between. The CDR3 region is CASSRTRGGSNEKLFF. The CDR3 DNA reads TGTGCCAGCAGCAGAACTAGGGGGGGATCTAATGAAAAACTGTTTTTT.

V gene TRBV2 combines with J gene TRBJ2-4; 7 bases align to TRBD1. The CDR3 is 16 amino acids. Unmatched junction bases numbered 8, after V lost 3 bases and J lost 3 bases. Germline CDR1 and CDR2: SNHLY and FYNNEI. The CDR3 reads CASSEGQGVGKNIQYF. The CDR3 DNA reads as TGTGCCAGCAGTGAGGGTCAGGGGGTCGGCAAAAACATTCAGTACTTC.

The CDR3 nucleotides read TGTGCCAGCAGTTTTGGGCTTGGGGACAGAAAGAACTTGGCCGCCCAAGAGACCCAGTACTTC. This translates into CASSFGLGDRKNLAAQETQYF. The chain employs TRBV28 and TRBJ2-5; 7 bases fit TRBD1. J lost 1 base, V lost 3 bases, and 23 bases had no gene match. The CDR3 is made up of 21 amino acids. Germline values: CDR1 MDHEN, CDR2 SYDVKM.

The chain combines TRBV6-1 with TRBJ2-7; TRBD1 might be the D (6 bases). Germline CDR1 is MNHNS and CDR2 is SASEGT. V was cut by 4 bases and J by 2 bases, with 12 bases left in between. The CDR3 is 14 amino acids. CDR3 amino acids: CASSVEDRPYEQYF. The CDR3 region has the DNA TGTGCCAGCAGTGTGGAAGACAGGCCCTACGAGCAGTACTTC.

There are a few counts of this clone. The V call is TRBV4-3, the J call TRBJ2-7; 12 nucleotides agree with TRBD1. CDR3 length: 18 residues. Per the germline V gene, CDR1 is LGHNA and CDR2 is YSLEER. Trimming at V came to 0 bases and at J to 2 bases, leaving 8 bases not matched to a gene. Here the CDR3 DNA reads TGCGCCAGCAGCCAAGAATTGGGAAGGGACAGGGGGCCCTACGAGCAGTACTTC. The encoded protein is CASSQELGRDRGPYEQYF.

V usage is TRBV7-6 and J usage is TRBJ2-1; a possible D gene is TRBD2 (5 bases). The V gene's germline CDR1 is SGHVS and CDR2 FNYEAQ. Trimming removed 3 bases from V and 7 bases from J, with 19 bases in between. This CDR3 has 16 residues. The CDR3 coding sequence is TGTGCCAGCAGCTTGCCAGCCCACCGGGGTGAAAATGAGCAGTTCTTC. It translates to CASSLPAHRGENEQFF.